This T cell receptor beta chain was identified in a study of identical twins. The CDR3 sequence is 13 residues long. V lost 3 bases and J 7 bases, leaving 12 bases between the germline ends. Per the germline V gene, CDR1 is SGHAT and CDR2 is FQDESV (reference sequence). TCRdb independently ran MiXCR on the 5' RACE reads; one entry per CDR3 protein. The sample has approximately 490,000 distinct CDR3 sequences; around 22% are singletons. Study-wide findings and caveats: Memory repertoires showed no such pattern, whereas abundant cord blood beta clonotypes carried fewer insertions.

Each donor was a healthy Caucasian. This clonotype was counted only a few times. The antigen is unknown. These same data were also listed under a study on yellow fever vaccine responses in identical twins.

The V gene is TRBV11-1, the J gene TRBJ1-1; the D gene is possibly TRBD1 (5 bases). This TCR derives from a woman aged 18-29 years in good health. Sequences were obtained from CD4+ T cells sorted from blood. The CDR3 region has the DNA TGTGCCAGCAGCTTCTCAGGGTTCGGTGAAGCTTTCTTT. Translation gives CASSFSGFGEAFF.